These T cell receptor beta chains were read from a single sample in a study of shared clonotypes between healthy human individuals. Produced via immunoSEQ multiplex PCR; TCRdb's table is partial and in-frame only. The table includes 2.3 million or so clones, more than 85% detected once. The sequenced sample was naive CD4+ T cells from PBMCs. The receptors here all came from a man aged 18 to 30 in good health. Some clones in this sample may be carry-over from other donors' samples. Each CDR3 is given with its conserved first and last residue. D genes are given only for firm matches. The size of a clone is reported for some rows only, either as once, few or many, or as a class for expanded clones.

>TRBJ2-7|.|16|.|TRBV5-6
CASSLLGGAEPYEQYF
TGTGCCAGCAGCTTGCTTGGGGGTGCAGAACCCTACGAGCAGTACTTC
>TRBJ2-1|once|14|.|TRBV11-2
CASSLRSFANEQFF
TGTGCCAGCAGTCTCCGGTCCTTCGCGAATGAGCAGTTCTTC
>TRBJ2-7|.|13|.|TRBV28
CASSPGRHPEQYF
TGTGCCAGCAGTCCCGGACGACATCCCGAGCAGTACTTC
>TRBJ1-1|.|13|.|TRBV18
CASSLDRGREAFF
TGTGCCAGCTCACTCGACCGGGGGAGAGAAGCTTTCTTT
>TRBJ1-1|.|13|.|TRBV19
CASSIDRGLEAFF
TGTGCCAGTAGTATAGATCGTGGGCTCGAAGCTTTCTTT
>TRBJ2-2|.|14|.|TRBV9
CASSPAGNTGELFF
TGTGCCAGCAGCCCGGCCGGGAACACCGGGGAGCTGTTTTTT
>TRBJ2-5|.|16|TRBD2|TRBV9
CASSVQDGRGQETQYF
TGTGCCAGCAGCGTACAAGACGGGAGGGGGCAAGAGACCCAGTACTTC
>TRBJ2-5|.|14|TRBD2|TRBV28
CASTPEGAGETQYF
TGTGCCAGCACTCCCGAAGGAGCGGGGGAGACCCAGTACTTC
>TRBJ1-4|once|13|TRBD1|TRBV11-1
CASRGTGNEKLFF
TGTGCCAGCAGAGGGACAGGGAATGAAAAACTGTTTTTT
>TRBJ2-5|.|15|TRBD1|TRBV7-9
CASTDGQGLIETQYF
TGTGCCAGCACCGACGGACAGGGGTTAATCGAGACCCAGTACTTC
>TRBJ2-7|.|12|.|TRBV7-9
CASSSNTYEQYF
TGTGCCAGCAGCTCCAATACCTACGAGCAGTACTTC
>TRBJ1-1|.|15|.|TRBV2
CASRGLPPPQGRAFF
TGTGCCAGCAGGGGGTTGCCCCCACCACAGGGACGGGCTTTCTTT
>TRBJ2-3|.|14|.|TRBV19
CASTSEYSTDTQYF
TGTGCCAGTACTAGCGAATACTCCACAGATACGCAGTATTTT
>TRBJ1-1|.|11|.|TRBV11-2
CASQRNTEAFF
TGTGCCAGCCAGAGGAACACTGAAGCTTTCTTT
>TRBJ2-2|.|16|.|TRBV4-1
CASSQGLLGYTGELFF
TGCGCCAGCAGCCAAGGGTTACTAGGGTACACCGGGGAGCTGTTTTTT
>TRBJ2-2|few|11|.|TRBV10-1
CASSGTGELFF
TGCGCCAGCTCTGGTACCGGGGAGCTGTTTTTT
>TRBJ2-1|.|16|TRBD2|TRBV2
CASSDPLAGGVNEQFF
TGTGCCAGCAGTGACCCGCTAGCGGGAGGGGTAAATGAGCAGTTCTTC
>TRBJ2-6|.|18|TRBD1|TRBV4-1
CASSPRQGGSTGANVLTF
TGCGCCAGCAGCCCAAGACAGGGGGGATCCACTGGGGCCAACGTCCTGACTTTC
>TRBJ2-3|.|15|TRBD2|TRBV5-1
CASSVGRGSTDTQYF
TGCGCCAGCAGCGTGGGGCGGGGGAGCACAGATACGCAGTATTTT
>TRBJ1-5|.|16|.|TRBV4-1
CASSPLGQGSNQPQHF
TGCGCCAGCAGCCCCTTGGGCCAGGGGAGCAATCAGCCCCAGCATTTT
>TRBJ2-7|.|15|.|TRBV4-1
CASSPRTKQGYEQYF
TGCGCCAGCAGCCCCAGGACCAAGCAGGGCTACGAGCAGTACTTC
>TRBJ1-1|.|15|.|TRBV5-1
CASSPRGEEYTEAFF
TGCGCCAGCAGCCCGCGTGGGGAGGAATACACTGAAGCTTTCTTT
>TRBJ1-1|.|14|.|TRBV5-1
CASRLGAPNTEAFF
TGCGCCAGCAGGTTGGGGGCGCCGAACACTGAAGCTTTCTTT
>TRBJ2-7|.|14|.|TRBV19
CASSSGVISYEQYF
TGTGCCAGTAGTAGTGGGGTGATATCCTACGAGCAGTACTTC
>TRBJ2-7|.|14|.|TRBV11-3
CASSLGAGVYEQYF
TGTGCCAGCAGCTTAGGGGCCGGCGTTTACGAGCAGTACTTC
>TRBJ1-2|.|16|TRBD1|TRBV5-1
CASSLAPRTGSPGYTF
TGCGCCAGCAGCCTAGCCCCAAGGACAGGATCCCCCGGCTACACCTTC
>TRBJ1-5|.|13|.|TRBV18
CASSLGDNQPQHF
TGTGCCAGCTCACTAGGAGACAATCAGCCCCAGCATTTT
>TRBJ1-4|.|15|TRBD1|TRBV4-1
CASSQGGQPNEKLFF
TGCGCCAGCAGCCAAGGGGGACAGCCTAATGAAAAACTGTTTTTT
>TRBJ1-5|.|15|.|TRBV19
CASSPVGGKDQPQHF
TGTGCCAGTAGCCCGGTAGGAGGGAAGGACCAGCCCCAGCATTTT
>TRBJ2-1|.|13|.|TRBV11-3
CASSFTGSGEQFF
TGTGCCAGCAGCTTTACAGGGAGTGGTGAGCAGTTCTTC
>TRBJ2-1|.|11|.|TRBV18
CASSGDNEQFF
TGTGCCAGCTCAGGTGACAATGAGCAGTTCTTC
>TRBJ1-1|.|16|TRBD1|TRBV5-5
CASSLGPTGMNTEAFF
TGTGCCAGCAGCTTGGGACCGACAGGGATGAACACTGAAGCTTTCTTT
>TRBJ1-4|.|16|TRBD1|TRBV27
CASSTILTGDEEKLFF
TGTGCCAGCAGTACAATCCTAACAGGGGACGAAGAGAAACTGTTTTTT
>TRBJ2-1|once|18|TRBD2|TRBV7-8
CASSLGPFSGRYYNEQFF
TGTGCCAGCAGCTTAGGCCCATTTAGCGGGCGATACTACAATGAGCAGTTCTTC
>TRBJ2-2|.|15|.|TRBV4-1
CASSTTPRGTGELFF
TGCGCCAGCAGCACCACCCCCAGGGGCACCGGGGAGCTGTTTTTT